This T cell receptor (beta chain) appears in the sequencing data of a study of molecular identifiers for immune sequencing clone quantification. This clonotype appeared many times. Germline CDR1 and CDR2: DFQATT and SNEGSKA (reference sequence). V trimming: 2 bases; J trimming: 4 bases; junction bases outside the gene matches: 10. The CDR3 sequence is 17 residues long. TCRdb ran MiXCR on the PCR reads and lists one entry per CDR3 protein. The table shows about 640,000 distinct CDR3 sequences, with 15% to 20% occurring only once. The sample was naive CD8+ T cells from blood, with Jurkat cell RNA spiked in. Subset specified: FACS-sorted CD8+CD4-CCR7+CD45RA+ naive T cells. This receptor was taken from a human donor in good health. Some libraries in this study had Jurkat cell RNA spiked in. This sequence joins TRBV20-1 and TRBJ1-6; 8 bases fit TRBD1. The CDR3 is CSARRQDRVVYNSPLHF. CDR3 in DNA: TGCAGTGCTAGACGCCAGGACAGGGTCGTGTATAATTCACCCCTCCACTTT.